This T cell receptor beta chain was sequenced for a study of blood T cell repertoires in COVID-19. For the study at large: Researchers got acute and convalescent COVID-19 samples from the United States, Italy and Spain. T cells, B-cell-depleted T cells, or PBMCs supplied cDNA or gDNA.

Authors' processing steps: For nucleated cells, counts were estimated from reference gene primer amplification. Only in-frame clones appear in the TCRdb table, and some are missing; sequencing was by immunoSEQ multiplex PCR. The V and J calls and the clone size are those of that table, but D and trimming were determined from the DNA. This table holds under 60,000 clones, roughly 87% found once. After removal of 5 bases from V and 7 bases from J, the junction contained 9 bases not matched to a gene. The CDR3 consists of 15 residues. Germline values: CDR1 MNHEY, CDR2 SVGAGI. The TCR originated in a human donor with acute or convalescent COVID-19. The donor label of this sample is uncertain. The rearrangement links TRBV6-5 to TRBJ2-1; 9 bases align to TRBD1. The sample was peripheral blood. The CDR3 reads CASSRPGQGRNEQFF. The CDR3 nucleotides are TGTGCCAGCAGTCGACCGGGACAGGGCCGAAATGAGCAGTTCTTC.